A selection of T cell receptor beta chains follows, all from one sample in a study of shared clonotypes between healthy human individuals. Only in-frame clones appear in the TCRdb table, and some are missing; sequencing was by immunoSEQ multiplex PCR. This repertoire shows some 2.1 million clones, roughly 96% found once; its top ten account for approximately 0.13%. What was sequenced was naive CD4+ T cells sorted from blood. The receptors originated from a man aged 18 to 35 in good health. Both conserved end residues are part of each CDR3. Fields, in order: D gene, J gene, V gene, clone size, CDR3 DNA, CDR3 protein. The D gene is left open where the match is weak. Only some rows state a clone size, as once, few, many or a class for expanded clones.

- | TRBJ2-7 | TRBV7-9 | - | TGTGCCAGCAGCTTATCACAGGCTCGGGAGCAGTACTTC | CASSLSQAREQYF
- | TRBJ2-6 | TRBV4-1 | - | TGCGCCAGCAGCCAAGGGCACTTACCTAGCTCTGGGGCCAACGTCCTGACTTTC | CASSQGHLPSSGANVLTF
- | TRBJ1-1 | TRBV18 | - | TGTGCCAGCTCACCGAAACAGGGTTCTGATACTGAAGCTTTCTTT | CASSPKQGSDTEAFF
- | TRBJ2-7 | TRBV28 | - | TGTGCCAGCACCATCCCGGGCGCGAGCTCCTACGAGCAGTACTTC | CASTIPGASSYEQYF
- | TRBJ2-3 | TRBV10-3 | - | TGTGCCATCAGGGGCGGGAAGACAGATACGCAGTATTTT | CAIRGGKTDTQYF
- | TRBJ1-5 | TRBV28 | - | TGTGCCAGCAGTTCCGAAGGGCTCGGCGGTCAGCCCCAGCATTTT | CASSSEGLGGQPQHF
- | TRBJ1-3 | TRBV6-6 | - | TGTGCCAGCAGTTACCATGGGGGCTCTGGAAACACCATATATTTT | CASSYHGGSGNTIYF
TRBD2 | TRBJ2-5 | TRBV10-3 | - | TGTGCCATCAGTCCAACTAGCGGGAGAAGGGAGACCCAGTACTTC | CAISPTSGRRETQYF
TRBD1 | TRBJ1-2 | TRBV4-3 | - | TGCGCCAGCAGCCCCTCCTCCGGGGACAGGGGGAGCTTCTATGGCTACACCTTC | CASSPSSGDRGSFYGYTF
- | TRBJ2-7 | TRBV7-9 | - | TGTGCCAGCAGCTTAACCAGCCCCGCGGGCGAGCAGTACTTC | CASSLTSPAGEQYF
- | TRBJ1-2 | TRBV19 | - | TGTGCCAGTAGTCCAGAGACGGCTACTTATGGCTACACCTTC | CASSPETATYGYTF
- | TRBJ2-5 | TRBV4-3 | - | TGCGCCAGCAGCCAAGATTGGGGTCAGGGACGCCGGGGAGAGACCCAGTACTTC | CASSQDWGQGRRGETQYF
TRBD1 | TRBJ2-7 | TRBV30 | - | TGTGCCTGGAGCTCCAGGGGACAGGGGAGCGAGCAGTACTTC | CAWSSRGQGSEQYF
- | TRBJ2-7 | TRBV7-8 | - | TGTGCCAGCAGCTTTAGCGACCCTCAGATAGGCGAGCAGTACTTC | CASSFSDPQIGEQYF
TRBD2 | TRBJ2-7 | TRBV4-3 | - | TGCGCCAGCAGCCAAGAAGTTGCGGGAGGGGTCGCGGTCTACGAGCAGTACTTC | CASSQEVAGGVAVYEQYF
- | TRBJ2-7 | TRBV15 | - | TGTGCCACCAGCAGAGAGGGGGCAGGCTACGAGCAGTACTTC | CATSREGAGYEQYF
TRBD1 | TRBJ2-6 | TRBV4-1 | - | TGCGCCAGCAGCCACGACAGGGGCTCTGGGGCCAACGTCCTGACTTTC | CASSHDRGSGANVLTF
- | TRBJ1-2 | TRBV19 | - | TGTGCCAGTAGTCTGGGGGGCCACCTTAACTATGGCTACACCTTC | CASSLGGHLNYGYTF
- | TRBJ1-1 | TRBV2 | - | TGTGCCAGCAACCAAGACAGGCCTTTCAACACTGAAGCTTTCTTT | CASNQDRPFNTEAFF
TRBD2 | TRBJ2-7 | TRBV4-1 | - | TGCGCCAGCAGCCCTTGGACTAGCGGCGAGCAGTACTTC | CASSPWTSGEQYF
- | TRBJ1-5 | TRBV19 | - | TGTGCCAGTAGCTCGGGACTTGCCAATCAGCCCCAGCATTTT | CASSSGLANQPQHF
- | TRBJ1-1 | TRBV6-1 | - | TGTGCCAGCAGTGAAGCTGGGACCACTGAAGCTTTCTTT | CASSEAGTTEAFF
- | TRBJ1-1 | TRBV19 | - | TGTGCCAGTAGTCACCTGGACGAGCTTGAAGCTTTCTTT | CASSHLDELEAFF
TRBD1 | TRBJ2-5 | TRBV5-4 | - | TGTGCCAGCAGCAGGGACAGGGGGGGGGAGACCCAGTACTTC | CASSRDRGGETQYF
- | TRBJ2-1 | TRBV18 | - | TGTGCCAGCTCACCTCAGGATGAGCAGTTCTTC | CASSPQDEQFF
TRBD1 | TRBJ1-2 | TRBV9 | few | TGTGCCAGCAGCGCCCAGGACAGGGGTAGACGTGGCTACACCTTC | CASSAQDRGRRGYTF
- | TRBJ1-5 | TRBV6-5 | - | TGTGCCAGCAGGGGAAAACAAAATCAGCCCCAGCATTTT | CASRGKQNQPQHF
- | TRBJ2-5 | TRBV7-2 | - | TGTGCCAGCAGCCGAGCGACCGGGAGCCAAGAGACCCAGTACTTC | CASSRATGSQETQYF
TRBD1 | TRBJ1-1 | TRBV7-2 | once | TGTGCCAGCAGCCCAGGGACAGCACGGGGCACTGAAGCTTTCTTT | CASSPGTARGTEAFF
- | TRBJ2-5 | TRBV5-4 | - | TGTGCCAGCAGCTTGGCCAGCGTCCCCACCGAGACCCAGTACTTC | CASSLASVPTETQYF
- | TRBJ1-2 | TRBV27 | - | TGTGCCACCAGTGACCGACGGGGAGATGGCTACACCTTC | CATSDRRGDGYTF
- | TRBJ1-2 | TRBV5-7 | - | TGTGCCAGCAGCTTGGCGGCCCCTCCTGGCTATGGCTACACCTTC | CASSLAAPPGYGYTF
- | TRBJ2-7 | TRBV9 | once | TGTGCCAGCAGCGTAGGGACAGACGAGTACGAGCAGTACTTC | CASSVGTDEYEQYF
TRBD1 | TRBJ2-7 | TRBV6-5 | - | TGTGCCAGCAGTACGGAGGGACAGGGAGCCTACGAGCAGTACTTC | CASSTEGQGAYEQYF
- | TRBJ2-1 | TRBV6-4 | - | TGTGCCAGCAGTGATCAGCCCGCGGGCAACAATGAGCAGTTCTTC | CASSDQPAGNNEQFF
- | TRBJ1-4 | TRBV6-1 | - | TGTGCCAGCAGTGCCGGAAGCCCGCCTAACTTTGGAAAACTGTTTTTT | CASSAGSPPNFGKLFF
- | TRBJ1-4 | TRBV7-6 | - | TGTGCCAGCAGCTCACGGGACACGACTAATGAAAAACTGTTTTTT | CASSSRDTTNEKLFF
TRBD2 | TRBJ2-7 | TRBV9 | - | TGTGCCAGCAGCGTAGGAGCGGGAGGGGCCTACGAGCAGTACTTC | CASSVGAGGAYEQYF
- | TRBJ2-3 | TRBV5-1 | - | TGCGCCAGCAGCTTGGCGGACAGAGGGACAGATACGCAGTATTTT | CASSLADRGTDTQYF
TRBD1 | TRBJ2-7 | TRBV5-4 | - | TGTGCCAGCAGCTTGGTGCAGGGGGCACTTGGGGAGCAGTACTTC | CASSLVQGALGEQYF
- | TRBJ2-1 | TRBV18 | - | TGTGCCAGCTCACCACCGGGCTATGGTGAGCAGTTCTTC | CASSPPGYGEQFF
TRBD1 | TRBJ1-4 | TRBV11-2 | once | TGTGCCAGCAGCTTAGTGAGGGGGCAGCCGTGGGAAAAACTGTTTTTT | CASSLVRGQPWEKLFF
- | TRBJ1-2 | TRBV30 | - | TGTGCCTGGAGCTTCGGGACAAACAATAACTATGGCTACACCTTC | CAWSFGTNNNYGYTF